The present TCR beta chain was sequenced within a study of siplizumab effects on memory and regulatory T cells. About this clone itself: Its antigen is undetermined.

Some 100,000 TCR templates were measured in each sample. Assay: immunoSEQ multiplex PCR; the TCRdb copy retains only in-frame clones and omits some. The sample records 100,000 or so clones, more than 90% being singletons. CDR1 is MNHNS, CDR2 SASEGT, per germline. V lost 4 bases and J lost 3; bases outside the gene matches: 6. The CDR3 length is 15 residues. Study results and caveats: It seemed that naive T cells were more diverse than memory cells and were major contributors to the alloresponse. An assignable phenotype, naive or memory, was missing from roughly 76-95% of proliferating CD4+ or CD8+ clones.

This TCR was sampled from a human donor in good health. This chain connects TRBV6-1 to TRBJ2-1; 7 bases align to TRBD1. The sequenced sample consisted of CD4+ T cells sorted from blood. CDR3 nucleotide sequence: TGTGCCAGCAGTGCGTCGGGACAGAGCTACAATGAGCAGTTCTTC. It encodes CASSASGQSYNEQFF.